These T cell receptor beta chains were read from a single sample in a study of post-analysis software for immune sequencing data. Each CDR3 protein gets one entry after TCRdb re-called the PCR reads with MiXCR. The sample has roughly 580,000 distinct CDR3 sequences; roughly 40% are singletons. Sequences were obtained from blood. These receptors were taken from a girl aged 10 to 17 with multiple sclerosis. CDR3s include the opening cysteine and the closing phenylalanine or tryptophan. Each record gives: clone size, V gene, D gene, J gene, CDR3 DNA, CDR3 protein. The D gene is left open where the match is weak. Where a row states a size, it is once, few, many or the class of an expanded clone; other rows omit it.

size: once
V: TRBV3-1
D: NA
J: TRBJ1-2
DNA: TGTGCCAGCAGCCAAGAAAGAGGGGGGACCTATGGCTACACCTTC
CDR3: CASSQERGGTYGYTF

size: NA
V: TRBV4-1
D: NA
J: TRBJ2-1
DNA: TGCGCCAGCAGCCAGGGTAGAGGGGGGCGCCCCCGTAATGAGCAGTTCTTC
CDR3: CASSQGRGGRPRNEQFF

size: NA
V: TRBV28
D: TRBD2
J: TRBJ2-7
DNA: TGTGCCAGCAGTTTAGGCGGGAGTCTACACGAGCAGTACTTC
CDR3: CASSLGGSLHEQYF

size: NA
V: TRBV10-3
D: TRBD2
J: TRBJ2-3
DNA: TGTGCCATCAGGCCTGGGACTAGCGGGGGAAGCACAGATACGCAGTATTTT
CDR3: CAIRPGTSGGSTDTQYF

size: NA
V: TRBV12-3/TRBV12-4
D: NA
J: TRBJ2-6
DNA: TGTGCCAGCACTCCATCATCTGGGGCCAACGTCCTGACTTTC
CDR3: CASTPSSGANVLTF

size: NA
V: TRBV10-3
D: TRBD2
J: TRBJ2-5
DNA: TGTGCCATCACCCTAGGACTAGACTTCCAAGAGACCCAGTACTTC
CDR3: CAITLGLDFQETQYF

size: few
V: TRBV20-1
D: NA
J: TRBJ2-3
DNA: TGCAGTGCTAGAGATCAGGCTGGCGGGGATGCAGATACGCAGTATTTT
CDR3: CSARDQAGGDADTQYF

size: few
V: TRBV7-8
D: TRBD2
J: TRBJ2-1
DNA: TGTGCCAGCAGCCTCCGGAGCGGGGGGGCGGCGAATGAGCAGTTCTTC
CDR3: CASSLRSGGAANEQFF

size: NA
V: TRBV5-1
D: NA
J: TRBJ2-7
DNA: TGCGCCAGCAACCACCGTCTTGGCGGCATCTACGAGCAGTACTTC
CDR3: CASNHRLGGIYEQYF

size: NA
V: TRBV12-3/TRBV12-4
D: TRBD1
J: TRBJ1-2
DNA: TGTGCCAGCTTTTCTAAGGGACAGGGGGCAGTTCGCTATGGCTACACCTTC
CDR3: CASFSKGQGAVRYGYTF

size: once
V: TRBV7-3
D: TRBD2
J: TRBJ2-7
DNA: TGTGCCAGCAGCCCCCTAGCGGGAGGTAGCAATGAGCAGTACTTC
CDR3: CASSPLAGGSNEQYF

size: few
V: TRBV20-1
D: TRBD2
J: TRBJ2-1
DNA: TGCAGTTATAGCGGGAGTGGGAGCTCCTACAATGAGCAGTTCTTC
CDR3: CSYSGSGSSYNEQFF

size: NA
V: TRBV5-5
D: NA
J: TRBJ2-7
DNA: TGTGCCAGCAGCCCGGGTAGCGGAAGAAACGAGCAGTACTTC
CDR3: CASSPGSGRNEQYF

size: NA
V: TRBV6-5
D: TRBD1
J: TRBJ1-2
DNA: TGTGCCAGCCTAGCCAACGACAGGGACTATGGCTACACCTTC
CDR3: CASLANDRDYGYTF

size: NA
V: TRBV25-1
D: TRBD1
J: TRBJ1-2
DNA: TGTGCCAGCAGTGATGTAACAGGGGGCGAGATTGCTGGCTACACCTTC
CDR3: CASSDVTGGEIAGYTF

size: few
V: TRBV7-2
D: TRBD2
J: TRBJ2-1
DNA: TGTGCCAGCAGCCCCCCAAGCGGGAGTTACAATGAGCAGTTCTTC
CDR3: CASSPPSGSYNEQFF

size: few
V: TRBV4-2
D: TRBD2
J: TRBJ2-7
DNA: TGTGCCAGCAGCCAAGATACAGCGGGGTACTCCTACGAGCAGTACTTC
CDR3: CASSQDTAGYSYEQYF

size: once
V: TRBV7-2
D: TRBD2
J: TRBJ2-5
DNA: TGTGCCAGCAGCTTCCTAGCGGGGGGAAAGATCCAGTACTTC
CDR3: CASSFLAGGKIQYF

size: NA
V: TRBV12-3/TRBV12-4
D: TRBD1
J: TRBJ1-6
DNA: TGTGCCAGCAGTTTAGCGACGCCAGGGGGAAGACGATCACCCCTCCACTTT
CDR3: CASSLATPGGRRSPLHF

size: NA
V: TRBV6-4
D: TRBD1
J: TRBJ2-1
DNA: TGTGCCAGCAGTGCCCGGACAGGGAATGAGCAGTTCTTC
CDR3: CASSARTGNEQFF

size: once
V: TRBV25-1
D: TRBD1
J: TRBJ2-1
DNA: TGTGCCAGCAGTCCCCCAGAGACCGGGACAGGGGGCCTCTACAATGAGCAGTTCTTC
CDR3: CASSPPETGTGGLYNEQFF

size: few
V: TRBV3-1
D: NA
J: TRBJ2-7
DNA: TGTGCCAGCAGCCAAGGACTAAACGAGCAGTACTTC
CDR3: CASSQGLNEQYF

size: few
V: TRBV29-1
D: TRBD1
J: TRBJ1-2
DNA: TGCAGCGTTTTGACAGGGATATACTATGGCTACACCTTC
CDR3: CSVLTGIYYGYTF

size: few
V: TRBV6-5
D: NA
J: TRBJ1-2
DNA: TGTGCCAGCAGCAGAGGACAGTTGGATGGCTACACCTTC
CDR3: CASSRGQLDGYTF

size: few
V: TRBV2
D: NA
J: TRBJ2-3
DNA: TGTGCCAGCAGTTTGGACCCATCCCCCAGCACAGATACGCAGTATTTT
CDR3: CASSLDPSPSTDTQYF

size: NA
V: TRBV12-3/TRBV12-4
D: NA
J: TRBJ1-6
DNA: TGTGCCAGCAGTCTTACAGGATATTCACCCCTCCACTTT
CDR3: CASSLTGYSPLHF

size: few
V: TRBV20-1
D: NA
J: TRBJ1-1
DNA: TGCAGTGCTAGAGATCCTTTTGACGGGGGGACTGAAGCTTTCTTT
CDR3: CSARDPFDGGTEAFF

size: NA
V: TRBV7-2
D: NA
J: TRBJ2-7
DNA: TGTGCCAGCAGCCCCCGGACGTCTCCCTACGAGCAGTACTTC
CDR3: CASSPRTSPYEQYF

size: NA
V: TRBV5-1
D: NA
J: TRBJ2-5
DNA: TGCGCCAGCAGCCGGGAGTTCGGCCAAGAGACCCAGTACTTC
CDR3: CASSREFGQETQYF

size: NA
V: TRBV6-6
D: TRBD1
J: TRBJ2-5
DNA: TGTGCCAGCAGTTACCGTGGACAGGGGGAGACCCAGTACTTC
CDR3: CASSYRGQGETQYF

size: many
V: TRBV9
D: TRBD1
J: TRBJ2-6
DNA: TGTGCCAGCAGCTTCCGGGACAGGGTTTCAGGGGCCAACGTCCTGACTTTC
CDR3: CASSFRDRVSGANVLTF

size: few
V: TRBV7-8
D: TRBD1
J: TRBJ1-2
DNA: TGTGCCAGCAGCGGCCAGGGGACAGGTGGGGACTATGGCTACACCTTC
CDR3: CASSGQGTGGDYGYTF

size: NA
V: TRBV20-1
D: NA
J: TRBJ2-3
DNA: TGCAGTGCTAGAGATAGCGGAGCCCTCGGGGATACGCAGTATTTT
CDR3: CSARDSGALGDTQYF

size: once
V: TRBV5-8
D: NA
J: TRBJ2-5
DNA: TGTGCCAGCAGCTTGCAGACGGCAGAGACCCAGTACTTC
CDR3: CASSLQTAETQYF

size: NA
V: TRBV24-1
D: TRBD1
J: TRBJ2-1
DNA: TGTGCCACCAGTGATTTAAAGGCCGGGACAGGGTTCCGGAATGAGCAGTTCTTC
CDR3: CATSDLKAGTGFRNEQFF

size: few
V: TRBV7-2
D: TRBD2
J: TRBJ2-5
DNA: TGTGCCAGCAGCTTGGCCTCGACTAGCGGGGTAGAGACCCAGTACTTC
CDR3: CASSLASTSGVETQYF

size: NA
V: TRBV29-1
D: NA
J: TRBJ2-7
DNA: TGCAACGTTGAGGCTCCCGAGCCGCGCGGGGTATGGGAGCAGTACTTC
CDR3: CNVEAPEPRGVWEQYF

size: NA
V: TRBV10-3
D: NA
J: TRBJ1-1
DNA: TGTGCCATCAGTGAGGGGCAGACGAACACTGAAGCTTTCTTT
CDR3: CAISEGQTNTEAFF

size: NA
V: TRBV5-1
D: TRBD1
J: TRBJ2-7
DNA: TGCGCCAGCAGCGAGGGACAGTACGATGGGCAGTACTTC
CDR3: CASSEGQYDGQYF